A selection of T cell receptor beta chains follows, all from one sample in a study of T cell changes during pregnancy in multiple sclerosis. The assay was immunoSEQ multiplex PCR, and TCRdb's table has in-frame clones only and misses some. Among tens of thousands of clones listed, 93% were seen once. The material was peripheral blood, obtained in the second trimester of pregnancy. These receptor sequences come from a female donor with multiple sclerosis, enrolled in a pregnancy study. Both conserved end residues are part of each CDR3. D genes are given only for firm matches. Size values are once, few and many counts, or a class for expanded clones, and some rows have none.

V	J	D	size	CDR3	DNA
TRBV27	TRBJ1-2	TRBD1	.	CASSLAGTGYGYTF	TGTGCCAGCAGTTTAGCCGGGACAGGGTATGGCTACACCTTC
TRBV25-1	TRBJ2-1	TRBD2	.	CASSDGGVEQFF	TGTGCCAGCAGTGATGGGGGGGTCGAGCAGTTCTTC
TRBV13	TRBJ2-2	.	.	CASNRGTGELFF	TGTGCCAGCAATAGGGGGACCGGGGAGCTGTTTTTT
TRBV5-1	TRBJ2-3	TRBD1	.	CASSLIRGLTNTQYF	TGCGCCAGCAGCTTAATCAGGGGGCTCACAAATACGCAGTATTTT
TRBV19	TRBJ2-4	.	.	CASSRMDLGVNIQYF	TGTGCCAGTAGTAGGATGGACCTCGGGGTAAACATTCAGTACTTC
TRBV2	TRBJ1-6	.	.	CASRGTSSSSYNSPLHF	TGTGCCAGCAGGGGGACATCTTCCAGCTCCTATAATTCACCCCTCCACTTT
TRBV19	TRBJ1-6	.	once	CASRFGVSGNSPLHF	TGTGCCAGTAGATTTGGAGTGAGTGGTAATTCACCCCTCCACTTT
TRBV6-4	TRBJ2-2	.	.	CASSDKGTGELFF	TGTGCCAGCAGTGATAAGGGGACCGGGGAGCTGTTTTTT
TRBV30	TRBJ2-6	TRBD2	.	CAWRGLAQLSGANVLTF	TGTGCCTGGAGGGGACTAGCCCAACTTTCTGGGGCCAACGTCCTGACTTTC
TRBV7-9	TRBJ2-1	TRBD2	.	CASEAGEYNEQFF	TGTGCCAGCGAAGCGGGGGAATACAATGAGCAGTTCTTC
TRBV2	TRBJ1-5	.	.	CASSDGQAQPQHF	TGTGCCAGCAGTGACGGTCAAGCTCAGCCCCAGCATTTT
TRBV6-4	TRBJ1-1	TRBD1	.	CASSDSPGGNTEAFF	TGTGCCAGCAGTGACTCTCCAGGGGGGAACACTGAAGCTTTCTTT
TRBV7-9	TRBJ1-2	TRBD1	few	CASSGQGYGYTF	TGTGCCAGCAGCGGACAGGGATATGGCTACACCTTC
TRBV7-2	TRBJ1-2	.	.	CASSLDSWATNYGYTF	TGTGCCAGCAGCTTAGATAGTTGGGCAACTAACTATGGCTACACCTTC
TRBV6-1	TRBJ1-2	TRBD1	once	CASRSDRGANYGYTF	TGTGCCAGCAGGTCCGACAGGGGAGCTAACTATGGCTACACCTTC
TRBV6-5	TRBJ1-1	.	.	CASSYPEGTEAFF	TGTGCCAGCAGTTACCCGGAGGGAACGGAAGCTTTCTTT
TRBV11-2	TRBJ1-6	TRBD1	.	CASSLGQGASPLHF	TGTGCCAGCAGCCTAGGACAGGGGGCTTCACCCCTCCACTTT
TRBV6-5	TRBJ2-2	TRBD1	.	CASSKTGTGELFF	TGTGCCAGCAGCAAGACAGGGACCGGGGAGCTGTTTTTT
TRBV30	TRBJ2-5	.	.	CAWRPGSQETQYF	TGTGCCTGGAGACCAGGGTCTCAAGAGACCCAGTACTTC
TRBV28	TRBJ1-3	.	.	CASSSGGNTIYF	TGTGCCAGCAGTTCCGGTGGAAACACCATATATTTT